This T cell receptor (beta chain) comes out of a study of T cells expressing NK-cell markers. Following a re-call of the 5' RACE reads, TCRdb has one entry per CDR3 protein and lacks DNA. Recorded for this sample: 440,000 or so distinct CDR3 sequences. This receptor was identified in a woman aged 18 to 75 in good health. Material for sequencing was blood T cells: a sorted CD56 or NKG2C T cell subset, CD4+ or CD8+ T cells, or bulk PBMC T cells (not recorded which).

CDR3 protein: CASRPDLSGGEETQYF. V is TRBV12-3 or TRBV12-4 and J is TRBJ2-5; without DNA, the TCRdb call of TRBD2 cannot be checked. The length of the CDR3 is 16 residues.